A selection of T cell receptor beta chains follows, all from one sample in a study of shared clonotypes between healthy human individuals. Profiling relied on immunoSEQ multiplex PCR, and the TCRdb table lists in-frame clones only, not all of them. The top ten clones hold about 0.42% of a sample with around 1.5 million clones, approximately 98% of them seen once. The source material was naive CD4+ T cells sorted from blood. These receptors all stem from a man aged 25-40 years in good health. Each CDR3 is given with its conserved first and last residue. A D gene is named only where the DNA matches it firmly. Clone size, where shown, is once, few, many, or a class for clones that have expanded.

v_gene	j_gene	d_gene	abundance	CDR3aa	CDR3nt
TRBV18	TRBJ2-1	TRBD2	NA	CASSPGTSGKYNEQFF	TGTGCCAGCTCACCGGGGACTAGCGGGAAATACAATGAGCAGTTCTTC
TRBV11-1	TRBJ2-7	NA	NA	CASSAIYNPYEQYF	TGTGCCAGCAGCGCTATATACAATCCCTACGAGCAGTACTTC
TRBV5-4	TRBJ1-2	TRBD1	NA	CASSTGGTGGAGGYTF	TGTGCCAGCAGCACTGGTGGGACAGGGGGCGCGGGAGGCTACACCTTC
TRBV5-1	TRBJ2-5	NA	NA	CASSLAERLQETQYF	TGCGCCAGCAGCTTGGCCGAAAGGTTACAAGAGACCCAGTACTTC
TRBV7-2	TRBJ2-1	TRBD2	NA	CASKPSGRASNEQFF	TGTGCCAGCAAACCTAGCGGGAGGGCCAGCAATGAGCAGTTCTTC
TRBV7-9	TRBJ2-2	NA	NA	CASSSRMTGELFF	TGTGCCAGCAGCTCGAGAATGACCGGGGAGCTGTTTTTT
TRBV7-2	TRBJ2-1	NA	NA	CASSPVMAQKKLF	TGTGCCAGCAGCCCAGTGATGGCCCAGAAAAAGCTCTTC
TRBV5-1	TRBJ2-7	NA	NA	CASSLSGASSHEQYF	TGCGCCAGCAGCTTGTCGGGGGCATCCTCCCACGAGCAGTACTTC
TRBV4-1	TRBJ2-7	NA	NA	CASSLRNQYEQYF	TGCGCCAGCAGCCTCCGAAACCAGTACGAGCAGTACTTC
TRBV4-3	TRBJ2-1	NA	NA	CASSTLLGARANEQFF	TGCGCCAGCAGCACCCTCCTCGGGGCTAGGGCCAATGAGCAGTTCTTC
TRBV6-5	TRBJ2-7	NA	NA	CASSYVSGSYEQYF	TGTGCCAGCAGTTACGTATCAGGTTCCTACGAGCAGTACTTC
TRBV14	TRBJ1-1	TRBD1	once	CASSQKTGRFTEAFF	TGTGCCAGCAGCCAGAAGACAGGGCGATTTACTGAAGCTTTCTTT
TRBV7-6	TRBJ2-1	TRBD1	NA	CASSLAPQGKNEQFF	TGTGCCAGCAGCTTAGCCCCACAGGGGAAAAATGAGCAGTTCTTC
TRBV28	TRBJ1-2	TRBD1	NA	CASSLGGQGGTRDYTF	TGTGCCAGCAGTTTGGGAGGACAGGGGGGTACCCGGGACTACACCTTC
TRBV6-1	TRBJ2-7	TRBD1	once	CASSAPGQGGYEQYF	TGTGCCAGCAGTGCACCGGGACAGGGGGGGTACGAGCAGTACTTC
TRBV5-4	TRBJ2-2	NA	NA	CASSPGTGELFF	TGTGCCAGCAGCCCGGGCACCGGGGAGCTGTTTTTT
TRBV5-6	TRBJ2-7	NA	NA	CASSLASARQYF	TGTGCCAGCAGCTTGGCCTCCGCCCGGCAGTACTTC
TRBV5-1	TRBJ1-2	NA	NA	CASSPGGVHYGYTF	TGCGCCAGCAGCCCTGGGGGGGTGCACTATGGCTACACCTTC
TRBV4-1	TRBJ2-1	NA	NA	CASSQELIRGEFF	TGCGCCAGCAGCCAAGAACTGATCAGGGGGGAGTTCTTC
TRBV28	TRBJ2-1	NA	NA	CASSSPAGGAYNEQFF	TGTGCCAGCAGTTCCCCCGCTGGTGGTGCCTACAATGAGCAGTTCTTC